This TCR beta chain derives from a study of T cell repertoires in ileal Crohn's disease. With 0 bases removed from V and 0 bases from J, the gap between germline ends came to 6 bases. Germline-derived CDR1 and CDR2 are MNHEY and SMNVEV (reference sequence). The CDR3 loop spans 14 amino acids. Repertoires were generated with immunoSEQ multiplex PCR, while TCRdb's copy carries only in-frame clones and drops some. Counted here are some 13,000 clones, roughly 80% occurring once; the ten biggest clones make up 15% to 20%. Time point meaning: neoterminal ileum biopsy at postoperative endoscopy, about 6 months after surgery. This clone was recorded a few times. Its specificity is not known. The study's findings and limits: The median delay to postoperative endoscopy was about 6.9 months. Sorted CD8 T cells held more high-frequency clones than CD4.

The source is an adult with Crohn's disease. The sample consisted of ileal tissue. This sequence joins TRBV27 and TRBJ2-7; D uncertain. The CDR3 region is CASSLSISSYEQYF. Here the CDR3 DNA reads TGTGCCAGCAGTTTATCCATTAGCTCCTACGAGCAGTACTTC.